This paragraph covers one T cell receptor (beta chain) sequence. Its specific antigen is unknown. Its ends do not fully match the called genes, so a read error is possible. CDR1 MRHNA and CDR2 SNTAGT are derived from the germline V gene. The CDR3 sequence holds 13 residues, the cysteine and phenylalanine included. Just the 39-base CDR3 DNA is kept, in frame starting at base 1. TCR CDR3 regions were amplified from genomic DNA by multiplex PCR using the deep immunoSEQ assay. Extracted genomic DNA from each cell subset was distributed evenly across all wells of several immunoSEQ 96-well plates, and each plate was treated as a replicate. For sorted subsets, each replicate PCR was loaded with approximately 190 ng genomic DNA, equivalent to 25,000 to 35,000 T cell genomes. Purified libraries were quantified with a Qubit 3.0 fluorometer, sized on a Bioanalyzer 2100, and re-quantified with the KAPA Library Quantification kit. A separate single-read 150-cycle Illumina NextSeq 550 flow cell was used to sequence each immunoSEQ 96-well plate. As for the original processing: Because only junctional sequences without quality scores were contained in the immunoSEQ output, filtering matching that applied to full-length reads could not be performed. Sequences were annotated with PyIR, a Python wrapper for IgBLAST v1.9, and V/J genes and CDR3 were assigned using IMGT germline references. Reads were removed for weak V/J assignments (E-value above 1e-6), missing CDR3, stop codons, out-of-frame junctions, or ambiguous translated residues. V3J clonotypes were defined as sequences sharing an identical inferred V gene, J gene, and CDR3 amino acid sequence. The percentage overlap between two repertoires was calculated by dividing the number of shared unique clonotypes by the size of the smaller repertoire. Repertoire richness was assessed with RTK rarefaction, the Chao1 estimator, and Recon v2.1 estimates of unobserved clonotypes. OLGA was used to compute generation probabilities for all TCRbeta clonotypes that the gDNA method yielded from a handful of donors. The clones in this table, taken by TCRdb from immuneACCESS, are in-frame only. Not every clone is retained; where verified, under half of the shortfall comes from an unresolved V gene, and the cause of the rest is unknown. D and trimming come from the DNA, and the V and J calls and clone size come from that table. Within this sample are roughly 720,000 clones, with around 91% of them counted one time only. The ten biggest clones cover around a third of the sample.

The sample originates from a study of shared clonotypes between healthy human individuals (dated by TCRdb to 2019 to 2021). About the investigation overall: The cohort comprised a couple of women and three men aged 18 to 49 years. Leukapheresis yielded between about 0.85 and 10 billion PBMCs per donor. To estimate repertoire size and how much clonotype sharing occurs between individuals, the study deeply sequenced the blood TCR repertoires of five healthy adults. Different laboratories and diverse techniques were used to prepare libraries and sequence TCR repertoires, to increase sequencing depth and limit assay-specific biases. Per donor, three plates each were used for CD4 naive and CD4 memory, two for CD8 naive, and one for CD8 memory.

What the work shows at the level of the full study, not this receptor alone: The genetic and exposure-history diversity represented was limited by the small number of donors. Sharing across a few donors was observed for around 5% of naive CD4, about 3.2% of naive CD8, about 2.3% of memory CD4, and roughly 0.43% of memory CD8 clonotypes. Based on pairwise subsampling, the degree of clonotype sharing among donors was expected to be affected by sequencing depth. Incomplete sequencing was indicated by rarefaction of sorted-subset datasets, despite the large sequencing depth. Naive subsets generally had larger estimated clonotype richness than memory subsets. Compared with non-shared clonotypes, clonotypes shared by all four sorted-subset donors had higher generation probabilities. Sampling was restricted to blood, and TCR repertoires in tissue are likely to differ from TCR repertoires in blood.

Donors were healthy HIV-negative adults with no recently reported acute infections or vaccinations. Every donor was a Caucasian adult living in Nashville, Tennessee, USA. CD8 memory samples were composed of magnetically selected CD45RO+ cells combined with CCR7-negative CD45RA+ effector memory (TemRA) cells. After blood collection by leukapheresis, PBMCs were isolated using Ficoll-Histopaque density gradient centrifugation and then cryopreserved in the vapor phase of liquid nitrogen. Analytical flow cytometry was used to check the purity and quantity of each magnetically sorted T cell population. Each sorted fraction had its genomic DNA isolated and then quantified by UV absorbance on a Nanodrop 2000c.

Sequencing input: memory CD8+ T cells from PBMCs. The cell subset or site label corresponds to: CD45RO+ cells pooled with CCR7-negative TemRA cells. This clonotype was obtained from a man younger than 30 in good health. Some clones in this sample may be carry-over from other donors' samples. The rearrangement combines TRBV6-4 with TRBJ2-1; TRBD2 agrees with 9 junctional bases. At the DNA level, the sequence is TGTGCCAGCAGTCTTTTAGCGGGAGATTTTGAGGTCTTC. Its protein product is CASSLLAGDFEVF.